The clone carrying this T cell receptor (beta chain) was recorded a few times. As yet, its antigen is unknown. A junction boundary mismatches the germline segment, possibly from a read error. The unexposed donors gave CD4+ T cells in about 2010-2019, prior to COVID-19. After 10 to 11 days of culture, CD4+ T cells were isolated. Fresh IL-2 medium replaced half the medium on days 3 and 7. The record originates from a study of CD4 T cells in relation to SARS-CoV-2 and coronaviruses. The method was immunoSEQ multiplex PCR; TCRdb's version includes in-frame clones alone and lacks a portion of them. The table shows about 19,000 clones, with 70% to 80% occurring only once. This CDR3 comprises 12 residues. In germline, CDR1 is MNHEY, CDR2 SVGAGI. Study observations and caveats: About 65% of donors had memory CD4+ clonotypes crossrecognizing SARS-CoV-2 and common cold coronavirus spike. No crossreactivity against non-spike viral proteins was tested here.

The sample taken for sequencing was CD4+ T cells from PBMCs, cultured in vitro. The source is a human donor in good health. The V and J genes are TRBV6-5 and TRBJ1-2; D gene uncertain. CDR3 sequence reads: CASIYTGPRVVF. The CDR3 nucleotides are TGTGCCAGCATCTACACGGGCCCCCGGGTCGTATTC.